Below, 8 T cell receptor beta chains from the same sample are listed, as sequenced in a study of monozygotic twins with inflammatory bowel disease. TCRdb re-called the 5' RACE reads; one entry per CDR3 protein, DNA not given. Its clone listing holds under 150,000 distinct CDR3 sequences. Sequences were obtained from blood. These TCRs come from a human donor with ulcerative colitis or Crohn's disease, or a healthy co-twin of an affected twin (not recorded which).

The chain has TRBV7-2 and TRBJ1-5; TCRdb returns TRBD1, unconfirmable since there is no DNA. The CDR3 is 15 residues long. Germline V gene lookup returns CDR1 SGHTA and CDR2 FQGNSA. The CDR3 sequence: CASRLGQNSNQPQHF.

The rearrangement joins TRBV6-5 to TRBJ2-7; without DNA, the TCRdb call of TRBD1 cannot be checked. Looked up from germline, CDR1 is MNHEY and CDR2 is SVGAGI. The CDR3 has 15 amino acids. The CDR3: CASSSQGWLAYEQYF.

The chain is built from TRBV12-3 or TRBV12-4 and TRBJ2-1; with no DNA, the TCRdb D assignment of TRBD1 cannot be verified. CDR3 size: 13 residues. CDR3 amino acids: CASGTSVYNEQFF.

This chain links TRBV4-3 with TRBJ2-7; TCRdb calls TRBD2, which cannot be checked without DNA. Germline V gene sequence: CDR1 LGHNA, CDR2 YSLEER. The CDR3 extends over 14 amino acids. CDR3 protein: CASSQDLLLPEQYF.

The chain carries TRBV5-1 and TRBJ1-2. Per germline, CDR1 SGHRS and CDR2 YFSETQ. The CDR3 runs to 17 residues. The CDR3 protein is CASSFDFVGRSTEGYTF.

This chain links TRBV7-7 with TRBJ2-3; TCRdb's D call of TRBD2 is untestable without DNA. The germline CDR1 and CDR2 sequences are SSHAT and FNYEAQ (reference sequence). This CDR3 has 19 amino acids. Here the CDR3 reads CASSFDGLAGEASTDTQYF.

The chain employs TRBV20-1 and TRBJ2-1; as DNA is missing, the TRBD2 call by TCRdb cannot be tested. This CDR3 has 14 amino acids. Germline-derived CDR1 and CDR2 are DFQATT and SNEGSKA (reference sequence). CDR3 loop: CSAFSASRPNEQFF.

This sequence joins TRBV7-2 and TRBJ2-5. This CDR3 comprises 13 residues. The germline V gene encodes CDR1 SGHTA and CDR2 FQGNSA. This chain's CDR3 is CASSLRLGETQYF.